The clone carrying this T cell receptor (beta chain) was recorded a few times. Trimming removed 6 bases from V and 4 bases from J, with 15 bases in between. Germline-derived CDR1 and CDR2 are MDHEN and SYDVKM. This CDR3 has 14 residues. The data are from a study of technical replicates of blood from a handful of donors. Repertoires were generated with immunoSEQ multiplex PCR, while TCRdb's copy carries only in-frame clones and drops some. The sample contains 72,000 or so clones, approximately 90% of which appear only once. The sequenced sample consisted of T cells isolated from PBMCs. The rearrangement uses TRBV28 and TRBJ1-2; tentative D call: TRBD1 (5 bases). This receptor was obtained from a human donor in good health. CDR3 amino acids: CASRTPRESYGYTF. The CDR3 DNA reads TGTGCCAGCAGGACCCCCAGGGAAAGCTATGGCTACACCTTC.